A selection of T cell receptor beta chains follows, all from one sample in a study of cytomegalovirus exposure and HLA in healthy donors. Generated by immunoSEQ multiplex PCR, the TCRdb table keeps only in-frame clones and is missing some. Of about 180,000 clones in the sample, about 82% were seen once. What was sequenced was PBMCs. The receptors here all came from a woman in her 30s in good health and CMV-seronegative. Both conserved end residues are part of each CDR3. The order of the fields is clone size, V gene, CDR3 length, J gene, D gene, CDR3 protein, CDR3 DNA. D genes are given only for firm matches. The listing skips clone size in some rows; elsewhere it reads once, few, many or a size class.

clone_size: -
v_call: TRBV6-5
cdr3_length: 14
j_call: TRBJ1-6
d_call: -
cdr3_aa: CASRGGPVNSPLHF
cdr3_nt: TGTGCCAGCAGGGGGGGGCCGGTAAATTCACCCCTCCACTTT

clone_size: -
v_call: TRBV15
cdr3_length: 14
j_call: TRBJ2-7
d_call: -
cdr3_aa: CATSRESGFYEQYF
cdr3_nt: TGTGCCACCAGCAGAGAATCCGGGTTCTACGAGCAGTACTTC

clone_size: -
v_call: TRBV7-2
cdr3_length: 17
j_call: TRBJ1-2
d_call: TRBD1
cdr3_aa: CASSMKPRDSPNYGYTF
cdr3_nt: TGTGCCAGCAGCATGAAACCCCGGGACAGTCCTAACTATGGCTACACCTTC

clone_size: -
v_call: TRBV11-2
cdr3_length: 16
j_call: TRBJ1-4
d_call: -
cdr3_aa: CASSLVNTVTNEKLFF
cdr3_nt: TGTGCCAGCAGCTTGGTGAATACAGTAACTAATGAAAAACTGTTTTTT

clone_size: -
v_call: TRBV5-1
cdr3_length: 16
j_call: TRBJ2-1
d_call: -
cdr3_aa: CASSLDRGGSYNEQFF
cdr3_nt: TGCGCCAGCAGCTTGGATCGGGGTGGCTCCTACAATGAGCAGTTCTTC

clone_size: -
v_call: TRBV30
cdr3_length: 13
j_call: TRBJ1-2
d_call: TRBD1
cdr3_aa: CAWSVQGAYGYTF
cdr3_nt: TGTGCCTGGAGTGTTCAGGGGGCGTATGGCTACACCTTC

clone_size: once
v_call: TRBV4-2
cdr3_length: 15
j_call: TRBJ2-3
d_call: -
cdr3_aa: CASSQATGGTDTQYF
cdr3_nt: TGTGCCAGCAGCCAAGCTACGGGAGGCACAGATACGCAGTATTTT

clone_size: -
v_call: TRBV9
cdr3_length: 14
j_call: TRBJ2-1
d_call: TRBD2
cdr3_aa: CASSRTSGANEQFF
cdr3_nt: TGTGCCAGCAGCCGGACTAGCGGGGCCAATGAGCAGTTCTTC

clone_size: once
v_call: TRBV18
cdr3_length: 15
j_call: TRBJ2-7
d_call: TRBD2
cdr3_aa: CASSPGLAGSYEQYF
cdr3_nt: TGTGCCAGCTCACCGGGACTAGCGGGGAGCTACGAGCAGTACTTC

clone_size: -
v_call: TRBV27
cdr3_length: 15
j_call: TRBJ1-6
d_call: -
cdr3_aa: CASSYRNRANSPLHF
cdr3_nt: TGTGCCAGCAGTTATAGGAACAGGGCAAATTCACCCCTCCACTTT

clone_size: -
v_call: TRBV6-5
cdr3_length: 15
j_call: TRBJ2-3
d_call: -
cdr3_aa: CATDRLGAGTDTQYF
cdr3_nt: TGTGCCACCGATCGTCTAGGGGCGGGCACAGATACGCAGTATTTT

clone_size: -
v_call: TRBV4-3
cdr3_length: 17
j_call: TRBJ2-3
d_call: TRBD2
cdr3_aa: CASSQAGLAGLTDTQYF
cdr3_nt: TGCGCCAGCAGCCAGGCGGGACTAGCGGGACTCACAGATACGCAGTATTTT

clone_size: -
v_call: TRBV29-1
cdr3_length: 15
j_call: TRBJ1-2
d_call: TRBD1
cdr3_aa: CSVVPATGANYGYTF
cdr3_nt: TGCAGCGTTGTTCCTGCGACAGGGGCGAACTATGGCTACACCTTC

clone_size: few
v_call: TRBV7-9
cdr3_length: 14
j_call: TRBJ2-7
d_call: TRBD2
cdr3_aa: CASRSGTSFYEQYF
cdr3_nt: TGTGCCAGCAGGTCCGGGACTAGCTTCTACGAGCAGTACTTC

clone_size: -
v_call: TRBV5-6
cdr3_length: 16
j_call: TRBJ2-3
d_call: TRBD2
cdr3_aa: CASSSVGLPSTDTQYF
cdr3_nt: TGTGCCAGCAGCTCTGTGGGACTACCTAGCACAGATACGCAGTATTTT

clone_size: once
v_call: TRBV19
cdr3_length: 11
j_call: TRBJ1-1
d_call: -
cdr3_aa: CASTRNTEAFF
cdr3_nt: TGTGCCAGTACGAGGAACACTGAAGCTTTCTTT

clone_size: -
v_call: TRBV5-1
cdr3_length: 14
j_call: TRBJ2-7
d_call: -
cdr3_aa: CASSSTGNSYEQYF
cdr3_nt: TGCGCCAGCAGCTCGACAGGTAACTCCTACGAGCAGTACTTC

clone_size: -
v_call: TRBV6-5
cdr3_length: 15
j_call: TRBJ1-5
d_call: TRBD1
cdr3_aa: CASRRTGNPDQPQHF
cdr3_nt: TGTGCCAGCAGAAGGACAGGGAACCCGGATCAGCCCCAGCATTTT

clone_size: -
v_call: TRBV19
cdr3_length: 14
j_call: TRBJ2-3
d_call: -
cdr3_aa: CASSILFGTDTQYF
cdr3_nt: TGTGCCAGTAGTATCCTGTTTGGCACAGATACGCAGTATTTT

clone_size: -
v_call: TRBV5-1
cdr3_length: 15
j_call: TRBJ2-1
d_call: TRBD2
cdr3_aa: CASSRSGGAYNEQFF
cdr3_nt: TGCGCCAGCAGCCGTAGCGGGGGGGCCTACAATGAGCAGTTCTTC

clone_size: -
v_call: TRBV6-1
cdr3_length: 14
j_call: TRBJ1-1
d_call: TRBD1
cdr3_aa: CASREQGLNTEAFF
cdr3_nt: TGTGCCAGCAGGGAACAGGGGTTAAACACTGAAGCTTTCTTT

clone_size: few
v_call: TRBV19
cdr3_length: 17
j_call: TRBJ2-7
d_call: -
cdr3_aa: CASSIETRPTLAYEQYF
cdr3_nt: TGTGCCAGTAGTATAGAAACTAGACCGACTCTCGCATACGAGCAGTACTTC

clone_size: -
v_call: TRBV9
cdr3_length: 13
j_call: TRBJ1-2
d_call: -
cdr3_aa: CASSVVGGYGYTF
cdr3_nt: TGTGCCAGCAGCGTAGTAGGGGGCTATGGCTACACCTTC

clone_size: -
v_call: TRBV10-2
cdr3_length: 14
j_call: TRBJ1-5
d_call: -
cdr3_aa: CASTPTASNQPQHF
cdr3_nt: TGCGCCAGCACCCCCACAGCAAGCAATCAGCCCCAGCATTTT

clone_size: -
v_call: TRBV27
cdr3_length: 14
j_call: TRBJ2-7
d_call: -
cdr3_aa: CAIRWGQGSGEQYF
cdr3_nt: TGTGCCATTAGGTGGGGGCAGGGGAGTGGCGAGCAGTACTTC

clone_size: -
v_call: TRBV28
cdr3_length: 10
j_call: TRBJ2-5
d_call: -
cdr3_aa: CASARETQYF
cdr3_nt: TGTGCCAGCGCGAGGGAGACCCAGTACTTC

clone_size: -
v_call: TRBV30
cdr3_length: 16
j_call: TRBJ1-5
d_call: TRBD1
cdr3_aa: CAWSGTGKGFSQPQHF
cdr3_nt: TGTGCCTGGAGTGGGACAGGGAAAGGGTTTAGTCAGCCCCAGCATTTT

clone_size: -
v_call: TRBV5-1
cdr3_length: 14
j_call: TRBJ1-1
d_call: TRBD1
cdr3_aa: CASSLPGTGTEAFF
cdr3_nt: TGCGCCAGCAGCTTGCCCGGGACAGGGACTGAAGCTTTCTTT

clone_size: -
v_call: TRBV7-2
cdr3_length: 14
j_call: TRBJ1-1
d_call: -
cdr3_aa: CASSISGSNTEAFF
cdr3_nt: TGTGCCAGCAGCATTTCCGGGTCGAACACTGAAGCTTTCTTT

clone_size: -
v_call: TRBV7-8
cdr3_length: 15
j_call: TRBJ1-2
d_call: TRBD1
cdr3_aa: CASSLAVTGGYGYTF
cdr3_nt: TGTGCCAGCAGCTTAGCGGTAACAGGGGGCTATGGCTACACCTTC

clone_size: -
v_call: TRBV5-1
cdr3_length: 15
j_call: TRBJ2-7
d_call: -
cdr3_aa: CASSLEPGGIYEQYF
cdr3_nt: TGCGCCAGCAGCTTGGAGCCAGGGGGGATCTACGAGCAGTACTTC

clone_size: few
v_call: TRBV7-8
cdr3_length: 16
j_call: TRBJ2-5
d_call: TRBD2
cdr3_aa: CASSLGRGGARETQYF
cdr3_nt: TGTGCCAGCAGCTTAGGTCGCGGGGGGGCCCGAGAGACCCAGTACTTC

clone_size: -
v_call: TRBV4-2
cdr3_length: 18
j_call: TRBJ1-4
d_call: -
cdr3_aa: CASSQDGGFRATNEKLFF
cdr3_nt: TGTGCCAGCAGCCAAGACGGCGGGTTTCGGGCAACTAATGAAAAACTGTTTTTT

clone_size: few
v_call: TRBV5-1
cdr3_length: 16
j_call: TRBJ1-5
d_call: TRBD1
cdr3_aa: CASSPGQGEKWQPQHF
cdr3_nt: TGCGCCAGCAGCCCCGGACAGGGGGAAAAATGGCAGCCCCAGCATTTT

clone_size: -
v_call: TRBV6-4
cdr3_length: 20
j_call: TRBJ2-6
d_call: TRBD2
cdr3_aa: CASSPITSGGIGSGANVLTF
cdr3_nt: TGTGCCAGCAGTCCCATTACTAGCGGGGGAATTGGCTCTGGGGCCAACGTCCTGACTTTC

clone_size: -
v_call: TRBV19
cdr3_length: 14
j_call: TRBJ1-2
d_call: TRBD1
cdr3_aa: CASSSGQGAFGYTF
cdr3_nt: TGTGCCAGTAGTTCTGGACAGGGGGCTTTTGGCTACACCTTC

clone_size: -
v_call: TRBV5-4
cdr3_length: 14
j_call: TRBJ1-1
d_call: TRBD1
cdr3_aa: CASSLQGALTEAFF
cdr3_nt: TGTGCCAGCAGCTTACAGGGGGCGCTCACTGAAGCTTTCTTT

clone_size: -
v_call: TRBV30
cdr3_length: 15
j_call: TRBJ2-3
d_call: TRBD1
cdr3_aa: CAWRGRGRTTDTQYF
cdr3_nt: TGTGCCTGGAGGGGCAGGGGGCGAACCACAGATACGCAGTATTTT

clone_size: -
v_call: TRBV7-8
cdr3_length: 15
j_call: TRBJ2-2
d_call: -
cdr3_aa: CASTRIGRNTGELFF
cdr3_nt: TGTGCCAGTACCAGAATAGGGAGGAACACCGGGGAGCTGTTTTTT

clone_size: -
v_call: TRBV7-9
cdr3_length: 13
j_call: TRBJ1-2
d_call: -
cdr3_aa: CASSLGQFYGYTF
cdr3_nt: TGTGCCAGCAGCCTAGGACAGTTTTATGGCTACACCTTC

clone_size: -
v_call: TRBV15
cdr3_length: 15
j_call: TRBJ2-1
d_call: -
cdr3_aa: CATSRDQGGYNEQFF
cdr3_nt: TGTGCCACCAGCAGAGACCAGGGCGGCTACAATGAGCAGTTCTTC